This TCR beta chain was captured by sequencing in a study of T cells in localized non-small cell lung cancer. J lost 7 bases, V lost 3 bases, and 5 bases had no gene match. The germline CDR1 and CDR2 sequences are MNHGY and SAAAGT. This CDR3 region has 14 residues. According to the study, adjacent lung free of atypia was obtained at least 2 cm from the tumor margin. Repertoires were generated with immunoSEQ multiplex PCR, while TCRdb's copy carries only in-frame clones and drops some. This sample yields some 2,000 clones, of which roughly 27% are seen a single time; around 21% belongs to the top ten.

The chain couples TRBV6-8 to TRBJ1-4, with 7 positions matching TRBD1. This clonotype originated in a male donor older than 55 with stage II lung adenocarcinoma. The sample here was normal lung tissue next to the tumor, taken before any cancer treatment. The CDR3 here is CASSYYGDSEKLFF. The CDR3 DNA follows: TGTGCCAGCAGTTATTATGGGGACAGTGAAAAACTGTTTTTT.